The 19 T cell receptor beta chains reported below all come from one sample, sequenced in a study of monozygotic twins with cystic fibrosis. The protocol was immunoSEQ multiplex PCR, while the TCRdb copy is restricted to in-frame clones and leaves out a portion. The sample has approximately 36,000 clones, about nine tenths seen once. The sequencing sample was made of blood. The receptors were sampled from a boy aged 2 to 10 with cystic fibrosis.

The V and J genes are TRBV6-4 and TRBJ2-2, with D possibly TRBD2 on 6 matching bases. The germline V gene has CDR1 MRHNA and CDR2 SNTAGT. The CDR3 extends over 13 amino acids. V was trimmed by 4 bases and J by 3 bases, leaving 6 bases between them. The CDR3 spells CASSAGDTGELFF. CDR3 coding DNA: TGTGCCAGCAGTGCGGGGGACACCGGGGAGCTGTTTTTT.

The rearrangement joins TRBV6-5 to TRBJ1-1, with D maybe TRBD1 (6 bases). Trimming removed 6 bases from V and 3 bases from J, with 11 bases in between. The CDR3 is made up of 13 amino acids. In germline, CDR1 is MNHEY, CDR2 SVGAGI. CDR3 loop: CASSLGGDTEAFF. The CDR3 region has the DNA TGTGCCAGCAGCCTAGGGGGGGACACTGAAGCTTTCTTT.

The gene calls are TRBV19 and TRBJ2-7, with a weak D call TRBD2 (6 bases). Germline lookup yields CDR1 LNHDA and CDR2 SQIVND (reference sequence). The CDR3 runs 13 residues. Trimming stripped 6 bases from V and 9 bases from J, with 18 bases between. The CDR3 loop is CASSIVGGKGQYF. The DNA of the CDR3 is TGTGCCAGTAGCATTGTTGGGGGGAAAGGGCAGTACTTC.

The genes are TRBV27 and TRBJ2-1; D is unresolved. Trimming took 2 bases from V and 3 from J, leaving 5 bases between them. This CDR3 region has 13 residues. CDR1 and CDR2 (germline): MNHEY, SMNVEV (reference sequence). As DNA, the CDR3 is TGTGCCAGCAGTTTACCAGACTACAATGAGCAGTTCTTC. Its translation: CASSLPDYNEQFF.

This chain links TRBV10-2 with TRBJ2-7, with TRBD2 matching over 7 bases. The CDR3 is 14 residues long. The V gene's germline CDR1 is WSHSY and CDR2 SAAADI. J lost 2 bases, V lost 5 bases, and 6 bases had no gene match. The CDR3 bases are TGCGCCAGCAGTTTTGGGGGGGAAGCCTACGAGCAGTACTTC. This codes for CASSFGGEAYEQYF.

This rearrangement joins TRBV7-2 to TRBJ1-4; tentative D call: TRBD1 (6 bases). From germline, CDR1 is SGHTA and CDR2 FQGNSA. This CDR3 region has 15 residues. Trimming cost V 1 base and J 5 bases, with 11 bases left between them. CDR3 region: CASSLDSGENEKLFF. CDR3 coding DNA: TGTGCCAGCAGCTTAGATTCAGGGGAAAATGAAAAACTGTTTTTT.

The CDR3 loop reads CASSSRGANVLTF. In DNA form, the CDR3 reads TGTGCCAGCAGCTCACGGGGGGCCAACGTCCTGACTTTC. V gene TRBV7-9 combines with J gene TRBJ2-6; unclear D gene. The CDR3 consists of 13 residues. The ends were cut back, 4 bases at V and 4 bases at J, with 5 bases in the middle. Germline assignment: CDR1 SEHNR and CDR2 FQNEAQ (reference sequence).

The chain combines TRBV6-5 with TRBJ1-2; possibly TRBD1 for D (6 bases). CDR1 is MNHEY and CDR2 is SVGAGI in the germline V gene. V lost 10 bases and J lost 4, with 16 bases in between. CDR3 length: 13 residues. The CDR3 here is CATTTGNGYGYTF. The CDR3 bases are TGTGCCACCACAACAGGGAATGGCTATGGCTACACCTTC.

This clone was seen just once. The V and J genes are TRBV19 and TRBJ2-1, with 8 nucleotides matching TRBD2. The trim removed 2 bases at V and 0 bases at J, leaving 6 bases unmatched. This CDR3 is built from 17 residues. Germline CDR1 and CDR2: LNHDA and SQIVND (reference sequence). CDR3 residues: CASSIPGGAHSYNEQFF. CDR3 coding DNA: TGTGCCAGTAGTATACCGGGGGGGGCACACTCCTACAATGAGCAGTTCTTC.

The DNA of the CDR3 is TGTGCCATCAGTGGGGACGCGAGGGGCACTGAAGCTTTCTTT. As protein: CAISGDARGTEAFF. V usage is TRBV10-3 and J usage is TRBJ1-1; weak D call: TRBD1 (5 bases). This CDR3 comprises 14 residues. Germline V CDR1 and CDR2: ENHRY, SYGVKD. V lost 4 bases, J lost 4 bases, and 13 bases lay in between.

The table lists this clone with a count of one. An end of the junction differs from the germline gene, which may be a read error. V and J are TRBV19 and TRBJ2-5; D tentatively fits TRBD1 or TRBD2 (5 bases each). The CDR3 loop spans 13 amino acids. Germline CDR1 LNHDA, CDR2 SQIVND (reference sequence). The CDR3 DNA reads TGTGCCAGTAGTCTCAGGGAGCGAGAGATCCAGTACTTC. Its translation is CASSLREREIQYF.

DNA of the CDR3: TGTGCCAGCAGTTACTGGAGGCAGTACAATGAGCAGTTCTTC. Translating it yields CASSYWRQYNEQFF. The rearrangement links TRBV6-5 to TRBJ2-1; a possible D gene is TRBD2 (5 bases). V was trimmed by 1 base and J by 4 bases, leaving 8 bases between them. The CDR3 sequence is 14 residues long. Germline V gene sequence: CDR1 MNHEY, CDR2 SVGAGI.

V is TRBV4-2 and J is TRBJ1-2; TRBD1 is a possible D gene (6 bases). The CDR3 extends over 16 amino acids. V dropped 0 bases and J dropped 4 bases, with 15 bases sitting between them. Germline-derived CDR1 and CDR2 are LGHNA and YNFKEQ. CDR3 protein: CASSQEFRGNGYGYTF. DNA for the CDR3: TGTGCCAGCAGCCAAGAATTTAGGGGGAACGGCTATGGCTACACCTTC.

The V call is TRBV18, the J call TRBJ2-1; tentatively, D is TRBD1 (5 bases). V lost 1 base, J lost 5 bases, and 15 bases lay in between. This CDR3 region has 16 residues. Germline V gene lookup returns CDR1 KGHSH and CDR2 LQKENI. CDR3 in DNA: TGTGCCAGCTCACCACGATCAGGGCCCCCCGACAATGAGCAGTTCTTC. This sequence encodes CASSPRSGPPDNEQFF.

This clone was detected only once. This rearrangement joins TRBV2 to TRBJ1-5; 7 nucleotides align to TRBD1. The CDR3 is 15 amino acids. V shed 5 bases and J 3 bases; nucleotides not matched to a gene: 7. The germline V gene encodes CDR1 SNHLY and CDR2 FYNNEI. CDR3 in amino acids: CASSFGQAPNQPQHF. CDR3 nucleotide sequence: TGTGCCAGCAGTTTTGGACAGGCCCCCAATCAGCCCCAGCATTTT.

The V gene is TRBV6-5, the J gene TRBJ1-1; TRBD1 is a possible D gene (5 bases). Germline assignment: CDR1 MNHEY and CDR2 SVGAGI. The CDR3 spans 14 residues. V was trimmed by 7 bases and J by 2 bases, leaving 14 bases between them. The chain's CDR3 is CASNLLDSNTEAFF. The DNA for the CDR3 is TGTGCCAGCAACTTACTAGACAGTAACACTGAAGCTTTCTTT.

The V call is TRBV29-1, the J call TRBJ1-2; no definite D call. The CDR3 length is 15 residues. V was trimmed by 3 bases and J by 5 bases, leaving 19 bases between them. Germline assignment: CDR1 SQVTM and CDR2 ANQGSEA. The CDR3 nucleotides are TGCAGCGTTGAGATTTTGCGGGGTTTAAGTTATGGCTACACCTTC. Its protein is CSVEILRGLSYGYTF.

As DNA, the CDR3 is TGTGCCAGCAGCCCCGAGATGAGCAATCAGCCCCAGCATTTT. It codes for CASSPEMSNQPQHF. The rearrangement uses TRBV7-2 and TRBJ1-5; D is uncertain. The CDR3 has 14 residues. Looked up from germline, CDR1 is SGHTA and CDR2 is FQGNSA. V lost 5 bases, J lost 1 base, and 9 bases lay in between. The complete variable domain, with remaining parts taken from reference TRBV7-2 and TRBJ1-5, reads GAGVSQSPSNKVTEKGKDVELRCDPISGHTALYWYRQSLGQGLEFLIYFQGNSAPDKSGLPSDRFSAERTGGSVSTLTIQRTQQEDSAVYLCASSPEMSNQPQHFGDGTRLSIL.

V and J are TRBV18 and TRBJ2-7, with 10 nucleotides matching TRBD1. The CDR3 runs to 13 residues. V gave up 6 bases and J gave up 3 bases; unmatched junction bases: 2. CDR1 is KGHSH and CDR2 is LQKENI in the germline V gene. The CDR3 nucleotides are TGTGCCAGCTCCGGACAGGGGGACTACGAGCAGTACTTC. As protein: CASSGQGDYEQYF.